A single sample gave rise to the 14 T cell receptor beta chains below, sequenced in a study of T cells after yellow fever vaccination. TCRdb independently ran MiXCR on the 5' RACE reads; one entry per CDR3 protein. This table has around 330,000 distinct CDR3 sequences, 3.6% appearing once. Sequenced material: PBMCs, taken on the day of the yellow fever booster vaccination. These receptors came from a man between 18 and 29 years old who received the YFV17D yellow fever vaccine.

The J gene is TRBJ2-7, the V gene TRBV6-6; 7 bases match TRBD1. The germline V gene has CDR1 MNHNY and CDR2 SVGAGI (reference sequence). V lost 6 bases, J lost 7 bases, and 15 bases stayed unmatched. CDR3 length: 15 residues. The CDR3 DNA reads TGTGCCAGCAGGACCGTATTAGGGGGCGCGGCGGAGCAGTACTTC. This sequence encodes CASRTVLGGAAEQYF.

This chain connects TRBV2 to TRBJ1-5; D gene ambiguous. The V end was cut by 3 bases, the J end by 4 bases, with 4 bases between. This CDR3 region has 12 residues. Germline V gives CDR1 SNHLY, CDR2 FYNNEI. CDR3 sequence (DNA): TGTGCCAGCAGTGAGGAGAATCAGCCCCAGCATTTT. Residues: CASSEENQPQHF. The full variable domain, rest sourced from reference TRBV2 and TRBJ1-5, is EPEVTQTPSHQVTQMGQEVILRCVPISNHLYFYWYRQILGQKVEFLVSFYNNEISEKSEIFDDQFSVERPDGSNFTLKIRSTKLEDSAMYFCASSEENQPQHFGDGTRLSIL.

The sample holds many counts of this clonotype. The rearrangement uses TRBV15 and TRBJ2-6, with 8 bases aligning to TRBD2. This CDR3 contains 20 residues. Germline V gene lookup returns CDR1 LNHNV and CDR2 YYDKDF (reference sequence). Trimming took 5 bases from V and 0 from J; bases not matched to a gene: 15. CDR3 bases: TGTGCCACCAGCCATCCTCCCCCCGGGACTAGTTACTCTGGGGCCAACGTCCTGACTTTC. Its translation: CATSHPPPGTSYSGANVLTF.

This clonotype has a count of ten or more. This sequence joins TRBV7-9 and TRBJ2-2, with D perhaps TRBD2 (5 bases). V gave up 6 bases and J gave up 9 bases, with 8 bases separating them. Germline V gene data show CDR1 as SEHNR and CDR2 as FQNEAQ (reference sequence). This CDR3 spans 11 amino acids. The CDR3 bases are TGTGCCAGCAGGACGACTAGGGAGCTGTTTTTT. As protein: CASRTTRELFF. The variable domain in full, with the rest retrieved from reference TRBV7-9 and TRBJ2-2, is DTGVSQNPRHKITKRGQNVTFRCDPISEHNRLYWYRQTLGQGPEFLTYFQNEAQLEKSRLLSDRFSAERPKGSFSTLEIQRTEQGDSAMYLCASRTTRELFFGEGSRLTVL.

The table lists this clonotype with a few counts. DNA of the CDR3: TGTGCCAGCAGTGCCGACAGGGGTAGCGAGCAGTACGTC. Residues: CASSADRGSEQYV. The gene calls are TRBV6-2 or TRBV6-3 and TRBJ2-7, with TRBD1 identical over 8 bases. CDR1 MNHEY and CDR2 SVGEGT come from the germline V gene. CDR3 length: 13 residues. V shed 5 bases and J 6 bases; nucleotides not matched to a gene: 6.

There are many counts of this clonotype. The chain combines TRBV5-1 with TRBJ2-5; D is unresolved. The V and J ends lost 4 bases and 5 bases respectively, with 12 bases between them. The CDR3 is 13 residues long. Per germline, CDR1 SGHRS and CDR2 YFSETQ. The CDR3: CASSDGHYETQYF. CDR3 bases: TGCGCCAGCAGCGACGGGCATTACGAGACCCAGTACTTC.

This clonotype was detected many times. The CDR3 spells CASSYSRVKQFF. The CDR3 DNA reads TGTGCCAGCAGTTACAGCAGGGTTAAGCAGTTCTTC. The chain is built from TRBV11-2 and TRBJ2-1; maybe TRBD1 (5 bases). CDR1 and CDR2 from the germline V gene are SGHAT and FQNNGV. V was pared by 6 bases and J by 11 bases, with 14 bases between. The CDR3 extends over 12 amino acids.

This clonotype was picked up a small number of times. This sequence joins TRBV5-1 and TRBJ1-2; D is uncertain. Germline lookup yields CDR1 SGHRS and CDR2 YFSETQ. CDR3 length equals 14 residues. The V gene lost 4 bases and the J gene lost 0 bases, with 10 bases spanning the gap. In nucleotides, the CDR3 is TGCGCCAGCAGCCTGACGGAAGCTAACTATGGCTACACCTTC. Amino acids: CASSLTEANYGYTF. Full variable domain (rest looked up from reference TRBV5-1 and TRBJ1-2): KAGVTQTPRYLIKTRGQQVTLSCSPISGHRSVSWYQQTPGQGLQFLFEYFSETQRNKGNFPGRFSGRQFSNSRSEMNVSTLELGDSALYLCASSLTEANYGYTFGSGTRLTVV.

This clonotype was detected ten times or more. The chain uses TRBV7-2 and TRBJ2-3, with D possibly being TRBD1 (5 bases). Trimming left V 5 bases short and J 6 bases short, with 15 bases between. Germline V gene lookup returns CDR1 SGHTA and CDR2 FQGNSA. This CDR3 has 14 residues. The chain's CDR3 is CASSTKGHPDTQYF. CDR3 nucleotide sequence: TGTGCCAGCAGCACCAAAGGACATCCGGATACGCAGTATTTT.

This clonotype turned up a few times. V is TRBV2 and J is TRBJ1-1; no definite D call. V was cut by 1 base and J by 0 bases, with 15 bases left in between. The CDR3 sequence is 17 residues long. The V gene's germline CDR1 is SNHLY and CDR2 FYNNEI. CDR3 in amino acids: CASSEVGGGRVNTEAFF. The CDR3 region has the DNA TGTGCCAGCAGTGAAGTTGGTGGCGGGAGGGTGAACACTGAAGCTTTCTTT. The full variable domain, with the rest looked up from reference TRBV2 and TRBJ1-1, is EPEVTQTPSHQVTQMGQEVILRCVPISNHLYFYWYRQILGQKVEFLVSFYNNEISEKSEIFDDQFSVERPDGSNFTLKIRSTKLEDSAMYFCASSEVGGGRVNTEAFFGQGTRLTVV.

The V call is TRBV7-2, the J call TRBJ2-3; D may be TRBD1 (5 bases). Germline CDR1 reads SGHTA; CDR2 reads FQGNSA. Trimming cost V 5 bases and J 2 bases, with 11 bases left between them. The CDR3 spans 14 residues. The CDR3 DNA reads TGTGCCAGCAGCGAAGCAGGGAACACAGATACGCAGTATTTT. It is translated as CASSEAGNTDTQYF.

V is TRBV7-8 and J is TRBJ2-7, with 11 bases matching TRBD1. After removal of 5 bases from V and 6 bases from J, the junction contained 6 bases not matched to a gene. The germline gives CDR1 SGHVS, CDR2 FQNEAQ. The CDR3 spans 14 residues. In DNA form, the CDR3 reads TGTGCCAGCAGCGCGGGACAGGGGGAGGGCGAGCAGTACGTC. Translation gives CASSAGQGEGEQYV.

This clonotype was detected ten times or more. The V and J genes are TRBV12-3 or TRBV12-4 and TRBJ2-1, with a weak D call TRBD1 (7 bases). The CDR3 covers 13 residues. V lost 4 bases and J lost 15, with 19 bases in between. The CDR3 is CASSWQGGPFPFF. In DNA, the CDR3 is TGTGCCAGCAGTTGGCAGGGGGGCCCTTTCCCGTTCTTC.

The chain links TRBV12-3 or TRBV12-4 to TRBJ1-3; D is uncertain. V lost 8 bases, J lost 0 bases, and 5 bases lay in between. The CDR3 has 12 amino acids. CDR3 sequence (DNA): TGTGCCAGCTGCCTCTCTGGAAACACCATATATTTT. Its protein is CASCLSGNTIYF.